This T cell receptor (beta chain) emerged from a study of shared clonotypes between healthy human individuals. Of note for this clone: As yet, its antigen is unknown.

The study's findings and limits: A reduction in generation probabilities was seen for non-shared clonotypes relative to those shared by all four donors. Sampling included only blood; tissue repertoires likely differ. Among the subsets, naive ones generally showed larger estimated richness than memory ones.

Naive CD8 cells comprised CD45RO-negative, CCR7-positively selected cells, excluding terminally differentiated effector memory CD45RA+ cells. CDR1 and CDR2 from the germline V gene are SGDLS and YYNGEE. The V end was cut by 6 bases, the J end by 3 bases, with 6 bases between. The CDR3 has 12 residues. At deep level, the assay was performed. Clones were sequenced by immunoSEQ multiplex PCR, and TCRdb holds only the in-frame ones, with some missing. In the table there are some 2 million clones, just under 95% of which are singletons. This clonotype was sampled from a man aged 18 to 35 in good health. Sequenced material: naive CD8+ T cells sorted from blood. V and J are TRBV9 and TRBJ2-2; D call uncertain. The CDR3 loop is CASKGDTGELFF. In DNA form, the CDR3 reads TGTGCCAGCAAAGGAGACACCGGGGAGCTGTTTTTT.